Each of the 23 T cell receptor beta chains below was sequenced from the same sample in a study of CD8 T cells in Susac syndrome. Random-hexamer reverse transcription was applied to about 0.5 to 1 ug RNA. TCRdb fed the immunoSEQ multiplex PCR reads into MiXCR, producing one record per CDR3 protein. In the table there are 300,000 to 350,000 distinct CDR3 sequences, about 90% of which are singletons. The sample comprised CD4+ T cells from PBMCs. These receptors all stem from a human donor with multiple sclerosis.

This chain uses TRBV29-1 with TRBJ2-7; maybe TRBD2 (6 bases). Per the germline V gene, CDR1 is SQVTM and CDR2 is ANQGSEA. The CDR3 is 13 residues long. V lost 4 bases and J lost 9, with 19 bases in between. The CDR3 spells CSVGGSEEGTQYF. In nucleotides, the CDR3 is TGCAGCGTTGGAGGCAGCGAGGAGGGCACGCAGTACTTC.

The chain recombines TRBV9 with TRBJ1-3; no definite D call. Germline CDR1 SGDLS, CDR2 YYNGEE. Between the trimmed V and J ends, which lost 2 bases and 7 bases, there was a span of 10 bases. The CDR3 is 13 amino acids. CDR3 DNA sequence: TGTGCCAGCAGCGTCGGCGGTCGGAACACCATATATTTT. Translated: CASSVGGRNTIYF.

V gene TRBV7-2 combines with J gene TRBJ2-5; 10 bases map to TRBD2. The V and J ends lost 5 bases and 5 bases, in that order; junction bases with no gene match: 8. CDR3 length: 15 amino acids. Looked up from germline, CDR1 is SGHTA and CDR2 is FQGNSA. CDR3 residues: CASSASGRAGETQYF. Written as DNA, the CDR3 is TGTGCCAGCAGCGCGAGCGGGAGGGCCGGTGAGACCCAGTACTTC.

The chain links TRBV3-1 to TRBJ2-1; 9 nucleotides match TRBD2. The CDR3 totals 15 residues. Germline V gene data show CDR1 as LGHDT and CDR2 as YNNKEL (reference sequence). V was clipped by 1 base and J by 3 bases; unmatched bases: 1. The CDR3 DNA follows: TGTGCCAGCAGCCAAGCTAGCGGGATCTACAATGAGCAGTTCTTC. Its translation is CASSQASGIYNEQFF.

This chain joins TRBV9 and TRBJ2-7; 8 nucleotides line up with TRBD1. Looked up from germline, CDR1 is SGDLS and CDR2 is YYNGEE. The CDR3 consists of 15 residues. The V segment lost 0 bases and the J segment 0 bases; nucleotides outside the gene matches: 2. This chain's CDR3 is CASSVADRVSYEQYF. Here the CDR3 DNA reads TGTGCCAGCAGCGTAGCGGACAGGGTCTCCTACGAGCAGTACTTC.

The chain uses TRBV11-2 and TRBJ2-7, with TRBD2 matching over 10 bases. V lost 0 bases to trimming and J lost 0 bases; unmatched junction nucleotides: 8. The CDR3 totals 18 residues. Germline assignment: CDR1 SGHAT and CDR2 FQNNGV. This CDR3 is CASSLDRAGLADSYEQYF. Written as DNA, the CDR3 is TGTGCCAGCAGCTTAGATCGAGCCGGACTAGCGGACTCCTACGAGCAGTACTTC.

The chain couples TRBV15 to TRBJ1-2; no reliable D call. The germline CDR1 and CDR2 sequences are LNHNV and YYDKDF (reference sequence). This CDR3 is built from 13 residues. V was cut by 3 bases and J by 4 bases, with 9 bases left in between. The CDR3 DNA is TGTGCCACCAGCAGTAGGCAGGCCTATGGCTACACCTTC. Amino acids: CATSSRQAYGYTF.

The rearrangement uses TRBV7-2 and TRBJ1-6; tentative D call: TRBD1 (6 bases). The CDR3 sequence is 16 residues long. CDR1 SGHTA and CDR2 FQGNSA come from the germline V gene. Trimming removed 3 bases at V and 2 bases at J, with 11 bases between. The CDR3 DNA reads TGTGCCAGCAGCTTGCGGGGGGGCCCCTATAATTCACCCCTCCACTTT. Translated, it gives CASSLRGGPYNSPLHF.

The chain links TRBV29-1 to TRBJ2-3; D is undetermined. This CDR3 comprises 11 residues. Per germline, CDR1 SQVTM and CDR2 ANQGSEA. V lost 7 bases to trimming and J lost 0 bases, with 5 bases between them. The CDR3 DNA reads TGCAGCGCGCGCAGCACAGATACGCAGTATTTT. The encoded protein is CSARSTDTQYF.

The chain links TRBV9 to TRBJ1-3, with 10 bases aligning to TRBD1. The CDR3 loop spans 17 amino acids. Losses at the gene ends were 4 bases for V and 2 bases for J; bases not matched to a gene: 9. CDR1 SGDLS and CDR2 YYNGEE come from the germline V gene. The CDR3, as DNA: TGTGCCAGCAGCAGGGCCGGACAGGGGGAAGCTGGAAACACCATATATTTT. Amino acid sequence: CASSRAGQGEAGNTIYF. Variable domain in full (rest from reference TRBV9 and TRBJ1-3): DSGVTQTPKHLITATGQRVTLRCSPRSGDLSVYWYQQSLDQGLQFLIQYYNGEERAKGNILERFSAQQFPDLHSELNLSSLELGDSALYFCASSRAGQGEAGNTIYFGEGSWLTVV.

This clonotype was observed a handful of times. V usage is TRBV18 and J usage is TRBJ2-7; maybe TRBD2 (5 bases). V gave up 3 bases and J gave up 5 bases, with 11 bases separating them. This CDR3 contains 13 residues. Germline V lookup: CDR1 KGHSH, CDR2 LQKENI. Written as DNA, the CDR3 is TGTGCCAGCTCACCGACCGGGATCGACGAGCAGTACTTC. Amino acids: CASSPTGIDEQYF.

As DNA, the CDR3 is TGTGCCAGCAGTTTTGGGCAGGGCGGAGAAAAACTGTTTTTT. Translating gives CASSFGQGGEKLFF. The chain links TRBV12-3 or TRBV12-4 to TRBJ1-4, with a tentative D call TRBD1 (5 bases). The CDR3 consists of 14 residues. V lost 3 bases and J 8 bases, leaving 13 bases between the germline ends.

The V gene is TRBV10-3, the J gene TRBJ2-1; 7 bases fit TRBD2. After removal of 3 bases from V and 9 bases from J, the junction contained 20 bases not matched to a gene. CDR1 ENHRY and CDR2 SYGVKD come from the germline V gene. The CDR3 contains 18 residues. CDR3 loop: CAISDAVRDYLIFSEQFF. The DNA of the CDR3 is TGTGCCATCAGTGACGCAGTCAGGGACTACCTCATATTTAGTGAGCAGTTCTTC.

V usage is TRBV25-1 and J usage is TRBJ1-3; tentative D call: TRBD1 (6 bases). Trimming pared 8 bases from V and 0 bases from J, leaving 14 bases between. The length of the CDR3 is 15 residues. CDR1 is MGHDK and CDR2 is SYGVNS in the germline V gene. For the CDR3, the DNA is TGTGCCAGCCCAGAGGACAGCTCCTCTGGAAACACCATATATTTT. Protein: CASPEDSSSGNTIYF.

V usage is TRBV7-8 and J usage is TRBJ2-1, with 9 bases matching TRBD2. Trimming took 5 bases from V and 4 from J; bases not matched to a gene: 6. This CDR3 comprises 15 residues. The germline V gene encodes CDR1 SGHVS and CDR2 FQNEAQ. The CDR3 loop reads CASSAGGGGYNEQFF. The DNA of the CDR3 is TGTGCCAGCAGCGCGGGGGGGGGTGGATACAATGAGCAGTTCTTC.

The chain joins TRBV6-5 to TRBJ1-4; 9 bases agree with TRBD1. Trimming at V came to 5 bases and at J to 6 bases, leaving 1 base not matched to a gene. CDR3 size: 13 residues. Per the germline V gene, CDR1 is MNHEY and CDR2 is SVGAGI. The CDR3 nucleotides are TGTGCCAGCAGTAGGACAGGGGATGAAAAACTGTTTTTT. It specifies CASSRTGDEKLFF.

This clonotype occurred once. The V call is TRBV15, the J call TRBJ2-7, with TRBD2 as a possible D gene (6 bases). Germline values: CDR1 LNHNV, CDR2 YYDKDF (reference sequence). The CDR3 totals 15 residues. V was trimmed by 3 bases and J by 5 bases, leaving 17 bases between them. The CDR3 sequence is CATSRGDSAGNEQYF. The CDR3 nucleotides are TGTGCCACCAGCAGGGGGGACTCCGCGGGCAACGAGCAGTACTTC.

This chain connects TRBV29-1 to TRBJ2-5; possible D gene TRBD1, 5 bases. The CDR3 contains 14 residues. Germline assignment: CDR1 SQVTM and CDR2 ANQGSEA. The germline V and J ends were trimmed by 4 bases and 1 base, with 13 bases remaining between them. CDR3 sequence reads: CSVGTPGIQETQYF. In DNA, the CDR3 is TGCAGCGTTGGGACCCCAGGGATCCAAGAGACCCAGTACTTC.

This clonotype has a single count. J is TRBJ2-5 and V is TRBV12-3 or TRBV12-4; tentatively, D is TRBD1 (6 bases). This CDR3 has 13 amino acids. The V end lost 4 bases, the J end lost 3 bases, and 9 bases lay between the germline ends. The CDR3 loop is CASSWDIEETQYF. CDR3 coding DNA: TGTGCCAGCAGTTGGGACATTGAAGAGACCCAGTACTTC.

J is TRBJ1-3 and V is TRBV5-4; D is ambiguous. Looked up from germline, CDR1 is SGHNT and CDR2 is YYREEE (reference sequence). The CDR3 extends over 15 amino acids. V lost 7 bases to trimming and J lost 2 bases, with 16 bases between them. CDR3 sequence reads: CASGAGPSTGNTIYF. CDR3 in DNA: TGTGCCAGCGGCGCCGGGCCTTCCACTGGAAACACCATATATTTT. The full variable domain, rest sourced from reference TRBV5-4 and TRBJ1-3, is ETGVTQSPTHLIKTRGQQVTLRCSSQSGHNTVSWYQQALGQGPQFIFQYYREEENGRGNFPPRFSGLQFPNYSSELNVNALELDDSALYLCASGAGPSTGNTIYFGEGSWLTVV.

This rearrangement joins TRBV30 to TRBJ2-7; TRBD2 matches 10 bases. V trimming: 0 bases; J trimming: 3 bases; junction bases outside the gene matches: 11. CDR1 and CDR2 (germline): GTSNPN, SVGIG (reference sequence). The CDR3 extends over 17 amino acids. The CDR3 here is CAWSVGLAGGTYYEQYF. The CDR3 nucleotides are TGTGCCTGGAGTGTAGGTTTAGCGGGAGGAACCTACTACGAGCAGTACTTC.

This chain links TRBV6-6 with TRBJ1-5; a weak D match, TRBD1 (6 bases). V dropped 2 bases and J dropped 5 bases, with 13 bases sitting between them. Germline-derived CDR1 and CDR2 are MNHNY and SVGAGI (reference sequence). This CDR3 comprises 15 residues. CDR3 protein: CASSYNTGRDQPQHF. CDR3 nucleotides: TGTGCCAGCAGTTACAACACAGGGCGTGATCAGCCCCAGCATTTT.

This clonotype was found a few times. The gene calls are TRBV30 and TRBJ1-3, with D possibly being TRBD1 (5 bases). CDR3 size: 13 residues. Germline V gives CDR1 GTSNPN, CDR2 SVGIG (reference sequence). The ends were cut back, 1 base at V and 2 bases at J, with 6 bases in the middle. Here the CDR3 DNA reads TGTGCCTGGAGTGGGGGGGCTGGAAACACCATATATTTT. This sequence encodes CAWSGGAGNTIYF. The whole variable domain, remainder taken from reference TRBV30 and TRBJ1-3, is SQTIHQWPATLVQPVGSPLSLECTVEGTSNPNLYWYRQAAGRGLQLLFYSVGIGQISSEVPQNLSASRPQDRQFILSSKKLLLSDSGFYLCAWSGGAGNTIYFGEGSWLTVV.